Listed below are T cell receptor beta chains from one sample, sequenced in a study of early T cells in non-severe SARS-CoV-2 infection. TCRdb processed the 5' RACE reads anew with MiXCR; each CDR3 protein has one entry. The sample contains 70,000 or so distinct CDR3 sequences, around 10% of which appear only once. The material sequenced was whole blood, taken at baseline. These receptors were collected from an adult who was a healthcare worker with PCR-confirmed SARS-CoV-2 infection or an uninfected control (not recorded which). CDR3s include the opening cysteine and the closing phenylalanine or tryptophan. A D gene is named only where the DNA matches it firmly. Clone size is not always given. Where it is, it says once, few, many or a class for expanded clones.

>TRBJ2-1|NA|TRBV4-1|few
CASSQEVGGLNEQFF
>TRBJ2-3|NA|TRBV7-2|NA
CASSQGRTDTQYF
>TRBJ1-1|NA|TRBV7-9|many
CASSLAWEKDTEAFF
>TRBJ1-5|NA|TRBV7-2|few
CASSPHDGGGQPQHF
>TRBJ2-7|NA|TRBV5-4|many
CASSLATATYEQYF
>TRBJ2-7|NA|TRBV6-1|many
CASSEARADKSYEQYF
>TRBJ1-3|NA|TRBV6-5|many
CASSYRDREGWAIYF
>TRBJ2-2|TRBD1|TRBV19|NA
CASRGQGAQNGELFF
>TRBJ2-3|TRBD2|TRBV11-2|many
CASSLLLAGDTQYF
>TRBJ1-4|NA|TRBV6-1|NA
CASRDRLLFF
>TRBJ2-2|NA|TRBV7-2|few
CASSYNPGAVGELFF
>TRBJ1-5|NA|TRBV9|many
CASSVGGSQQPQHF
>TRBJ2-7|TRBD2|TRBV5-5|few
CASSPQGGYEQYF
>TRBJ2-7|NA|TRBV20-1|many
CSARDIQGINEQYF
>TRBJ1-6|NA|TRBV7-6|many
CASSLEGGGSYNSPLHF
>TRBJ2-2|NA|TRBV5-4|NA
CASSRKGGTTGELFF
>TRBJ2-7|NA|TRBV25-1|NA
CASSAFFSYEQYF
>TRBJ2-6|NA|TRBV2|many
CASIKTVLYSGANVLTF
>TRBJ2-5|NA|TRBV7-7|NA
CASSSEGEGETQYF
>TRBJ2-3|NA|TRBV7-2|few
CASSLGRGERTDTQYF
>TRBJ2-3|NA|TRBV5-1|NA
CASSLAPTPVPTDTQYF
>TRBJ2-2|NA|TRBV12-3/TRBV12-4|NA
CASSPPGRVTGELFF
>TRBJ2-7|NA|TRBV18|many
CASSLAGTEEQYF
>TRBJ2-3|NA|TRBV20-1|few
CSARPGSEDTQYF
>TRBJ1-6|TRBD1|TRBV5-1|NA
CASSLQPGQLNSPLHF
>TRBJ2-2|TRBD1|TRBV7-6|many
CASSSRTGSSTGELFF
>TRBJ1-3|NA|TRBV18|few
CASSPRGQGVSGNTIYF
>TRBJ1-1|NA|TRBV5-4|NA
CASSLDGRVEAFF
>TRBJ1-1|NA|TRBV11-2|many
CASSRDGPNTEAFF
>TRBJ2-6|NA|TRBV19|many
CASSIVPNSGANVLTF
>TRBJ2-2|TRBD2|TRBV29-1|many
CSVDTGLDTGELFF
>TRBJ1-1|NA|TRBV7-2|many
CASSLGLTGQTFF
>TRBJ2-4|TRBD1|TRBV29-1|few
CSVAGTDAIQYF
>TRBJ2-1|NA|TRBV7-6|NA
CASSLAMPSYNEQFF
>TRBJ1-5|NA|TRBV12-3/TRBV12-4|few
CASSTTGLLQPQHF
>TRBJ1-5|NA|TRBV12-3/TRBV12-4|many
CASSQQGPNQPQHF
>TRBJ2-2|NA|TRBV3-1|few
CASSQGGARGTGELFF
>TRBJ1-1|NA|TRBV4-3|many
CASSQDGYEAFF
>TRBJ1-1|TRBD1|TRBV5-1|NA
CASSFPGSGGATEAFF
>TRBJ2-3|NA|TRBV10-3|NA
CAISRQITSTDTQYF
>TRBJ2-1|TRBD2|TRBV19|many
CASSRTSGTSYNEQFF
>TRBJ2-5|TRBD2|TRBV20-1|many
CSAKAGGRGETQYF
>TRBJ2-1|TRBD1|TRBV11-3|few
CASSLDRGPQVF
>TRBJ2-2|NA|TRBV2|NA
CASSAVAGTGELFF
>TRBJ1-3|NA|TRBV4-1|NA
CASSQELIQGIGSGNTIYF
>TRBJ1-3|TRBD1|TRBV6-5|many
CASSYSDRGGNTIYF
>TRBJ2-1|NA|TRBV20-1|few
CSAGGQREQFF
>TRBJ2-1|NA|TRBV20-1|NA
CSAVLQGPFRGEQFF
>TRBJ1-1|TRBD1|TRBV6-2/TRBV6-3|NA
CASSYAGQVTEAFF
>TRBJ2-4|NA|TRBV20-1|few
CSARDLQLAKNIQYF
>TRBJ2-4|NA|TRBV12-5|few
CASGLVLLAGTKNIQYF
>TRBJ2-1|NA|TRBV20-1|many
CSARLRGGPYNEQFF
>TRBJ1-5|NA|TRBV12-3/TRBV12-4|many
CASSGWAKPQHF
>TRBJ2-7|NA|TRBV5-1|NA
CASSFNTGPYEQYF
>TRBJ1-1|NA|TRBV5-1|few
CASSLGGGVDTEAFF